These 18 T cell receptor beta chains were sequenced from one sample in a study of blood T cell repertoires in COVID-19. Generated by immunoSEQ multiplex PCR, the TCRdb table keeps only in-frame clones and is missing some. The table shows fewer than 200,000 clones, with 70% to 85% occurring only once. Sequencing was done on a sample of PBMCs or T cells enriched from blood (not recorded which). The receptors stem from a man aged 45-60 years who had recovered from COVID-19.

The rearrangement links TRBV2 to TRBJ1-1; 8 bases match TRBD1. CDR3 length: 14 amino acids. Germline CDR1 is SNHLY and CDR2 is FYNNEI. The V segment lost 6 bases and the J segment 5 bases; nucleotides outside the gene matches: 8. This CDR3 reads CASRAGGVKTEAFF. The CDR3 DNA sequence: TGTGCCAGCAGAGCAGGGGGCGTAAAAACTGAAGCTTTCTTT.

This chain links TRBV11-2 with TRBJ1-5; D unresolved. V was cut by 5 bases and J by 2 bases, with 7 bases left in between. The CDR3 extends over 13 amino acids. CDR1 and CDR2 (germline): SGHAT, FQNNGV. The CDR3 region has the DNA TGTGCCAGCAGCCGGGATGGCAATCAGCCCCAGCATTTT. As protein: CASSRDGNQPQHF.

The chain employs TRBV6-5 and TRBJ2-7; TRBD1 matches 8 bases. Unmatched junction bases numbered 9, after V lost 6 bases and J lost 5 bases. Germline V gene data show CDR1 as MNHEY and CDR2 as SVGAGI. CDR3 size: 14 residues. The CDR3 coding sequence is TGTGCCAGCAGGGCCCAGGGGGCTCGGGACGAGCAGTACTTC. This sequence encodes CASRAQGARDEQYF.

The J gene is TRBJ1-1, the V gene TRBV5-5, with no clear D. V lost 2 bases, J lost 4 bases, and 15 bases lay in between. CDR1 SGHKS and CDR2 YYEKEE come from the germline V gene (reference sequence). This CDR3 spans 15 amino acids. In DNA, the CDR3 is TGTGCCAGCAGCTTTACTAGTGGTGGTGGCACTGAAGCTTTCTTT. Protein product: CASSFTSGGGTEAFF.

The genes are TRBV19 and TRBJ1-4, with a weak D call TRBD1 (6 bases). The V and J ends lost 7 bases and 4 bases respectively, with 16 bases between them. Germline-derived CDR1 and CDR2 are LNHDA and SQIVND (reference sequence). The CDR3 is made up of 15 amino acids. The CDR3 reads CASIFCQGHNEKLFF. The CDR3 DNA reads TGTGCCAGTATCTTTTGCCAGGGACATAATGAAAAACTGTTTTTT.

The CDR3 region is CASNLGWTGGEKLFF. The CDR3 region has the DNA TGTGCCAGTAACCTTGGGTGGACCGGAGGTGAAAAACTGTTTTTT. The rearrangement uses TRBV19 and TRBJ1-4; D is unresolved. This CDR3 region has 15 residues. V gave up 7 bases and J gave up 7 bases, with 19 bases separating them. CDR1 is LNHDA and CDR2 is SQIVND in the germline V gene (reference sequence).

The J gene is TRBJ1-1, the V gene TRBV5-6, with 9 bases lining up with TRBD1. CDR3 size: 14 residues. The J segment lost 7 bases and the V segment lost 0 bases, leaving 4 bases of the junction unmatched. Germline V gene sequence: CDR1 SGHDT, CDR2 YYEEEE. Here the CDR3 DNA reads TGTGCCAGCAGCTTGGCCGGGACAGGGATTGAAGCTTTCTTT. Residues: CASSLAGTGIEAFF.

The chain couples TRBV19 to TRBJ1-5; D ambiguous. The CDR3 loop spans 15 amino acids. The V gene's germline CDR1 is LNHDA and CDR2 SQIVND (reference sequence). The ends were cut back, 5 bases at V and 3 bases at J, with 14 bases in the middle. CDR3 DNA sequence: TGTGCCAGTAGTTCTGGCCCTAGCTTCAATCAGCCCCAGCATTTT. This translates into CASSSGPSFNQPQHF.

V is TRBV2 and J is TRBJ1-5; D ambiguous. Per germline, CDR1 SNHLY and CDR2 FYNNEI. The ends were cut back, 1 base at V and 6 bases at J, with 4 bases in the middle. The CDR3 length is 12 residues. The DNA of the CDR3 is TGTGCCAGCAGTGAAGGGGCTCAGCCCCAGCATTTT. Translation gives CASSEGAQPQHF. Full variable domain (outside the CDR3, taken from reference TRBV2 and TRBJ1-5): EPEVTQTPSHQVTQMGQEVILRCVPISNHLYFYWYRQILGQKVEFLVSFYNNEISEKSEIFDDQFSVERPDGSNFTLKIRSTKLEDSAMYFCASSEGAQPQHFGDGTRLSIL.

The J gene is TRBJ1-6, the V gene TRBV2; D gene uncertain. Between the trimmed V and J ends, which lost 3 bases and 0 bases, there was a span of 9 bases. This CDR3 is 16 amino acids long. The germline V gene has CDR1 SNHLY and CDR2 FYNNEI. The CDR3 loop reads CASSDSESSYNSPLHF. Written as DNA, the CDR3 is TGTGCCAGCAGTGATTCTGAGAGCTCCTATAATTCACCCCTCCACTTT.

The V call is TRBV18, the J call TRBJ2-5; TRBD2 aligns across 13 bases. V shed 5 bases and J 6 bases; nucleotides not matched to a gene: 6. The CDR3 is 15 amino acids. Looked up from germline, CDR1 is KGHSH and CDR2 is LQKENI. DNA for the CDR3: TGTGCCAGCTCATCCGGGACTAGCGGGGCCCAGACCCAGTACTTC. It is translated as CASSSGTSGAQTQYF.

This clone was seen only once. The V and J genes are TRBV19 and TRBJ2-7; a possible D gene is TRBD1 (5 bases). Germline V gives CDR1 LNHDA, CDR2 SQIVND (reference sequence). V was shortened by 5 bases and J by 6 bases, with 17 bases between the two germline ends. The length of the CDR3 is 14 residues. As DNA, the CDR3 is TGTGCCAGTAGTGAGGTCCCAGGGTCGTTCGAGCAGTACTTC. Translation gives CASSEVPGSFEQYF.

The V gene is TRBV6-6, the J gene TRBJ2-5; 8 nucleotides agree with TRBD1. The CDR3 has 17 amino acids. V trimming: 5 bases; J trimming: 5 bases; junction bases outside the gene matches: 16. Germline CDR1 MNHNY, CDR2 SVGAGI (reference sequence). Here the CDR3 reads CASSLDRAALAWETQYF. CDR3 bases: TGTGCCAGCAGTCTGGACAGGGCCGCGTTAGCGTGGGAGACCCAGTACTTC.

The chain couples TRBV3-1 (or the pseudogene TRBV3-2) to TRBJ1-4; no definite D call. There are 14 residues in the CDR3. Germline assignment: CDR1 LGHDT and CDR2 YNNKEL (reference sequence). Trimming left V 5 bases short and J 8 bases short, with 15 bases between. The CDR3 here is CASSSGRRKEKLFF. The CDR3 DNA reads as TGTGCCAGCAGCTCCGGGAGGCGGAAAGAAAAACTGTTTTTT.

The V gene is TRBV27, the J gene TRBJ1-5; possible D gene TRBD1, 6 bases. Germline-derived CDR1 and CDR2 are MNHEY and SMNVEV (reference sequence). The CDR3 is made up of 14 amino acids. V lost 6 bases and J lost 7, with 16 bases in between. CDR3 DNA sequence: TGTGCCAGCAGCCCTTTAAGGGGGGGGCAGCCCCAGCATTTT. This codes for CASSPLRGGQPQHF.

The chain recombines TRBV9 with TRBJ2-1; D possibly corresponds to TRBD2 (5 bases). The CDR3 is 13 residues long. Trimming stripped 0 bases from V and 9 bases from J, with 10 bases between. CDR1 and CDR2 from the germline V gene are SGDLS and YYNGEE. The CDR3 nucleotides read TGTGCCAGCAGCGTAGGTCTAGCCGGTGAGCAGTTCTTC. Amino acid sequence: CASSVGLAGEQFF.

The chain employs TRBV20-1 and TRBJ1-5; 9 bases align to TRBD1. The CDR3 sequence is 12 residues long. Germline V lookup: CDR1 DFQATT, CDR2 SNEGSKA (reference sequence). Germline trimming cut 3 bases from V and 8 bases from J; bases unmatched to any gene: 2. CDR3 loop: CSASTGGEPQHF. In DNA, the CDR3 is TGCAGTGCTAGTACAGGGGGCGAGCCCCAGCATTTT.

The rearrangement joins TRBV28 to TRBJ1-1; 8 nucleotides line up with TRBD1. CDR1 and CDR2 (germline): MDHEN, SYDVKM. After removal of 7 bases from V and 4 bases from J, the junction contained 14 bases not matched to a gene. This CDR3 has 16 amino acids. The CDR3 bases are TGTGCCAGCATCCGGCAGGGGGCAAATCGTGGCACTGAAGCTTTCTTT. Translating gives CASIRQGANRGTEAFF. The full variable domain, completed using reference TRBV28 and TRBJ1-1, is DVKVTQSSRYLVKRTGEKVFLECVQDMDHENMFWYRQDPGLGLRLIYFSYDVKMKEKGDIPEGYSVSREKKERFSLILESASTNQTSMYLCASIRQGANRGTEAFFGQGTRLTVV.